Presented here are 24 T cell receptor beta chains from one specimen sequenced in a study of T cell changes during pregnancy in multiple sclerosis. Only in-frame clones appear in the TCRdb table, and some are missing; sequencing was by immunoSEQ multiplex PCR. The sample contains around 27,000 clones, 85% to 95% of which appear only once. Sequenced here: CD4+ T cells from peripheral blood mononuclear cells, sampled in the first trimester of pregnancy. These receptors all come from a female donor with multiple sclerosis, enrolled in a pregnancy study.

In its sample, this clone was seen once. The chain carries TRBV4-2 and TRBJ2-5; TRBD2 agrees at 10 bases. J lost 5 bases, V lost 1 base, and 7 bases had no gene match. Germline CDR1 LGHNA, CDR2 YNFKEQ. CDR3 length: 16 amino acids. The CDR3 here is CASSQGRAGGQETQYF. CDR3 nucleotide sequence: TGTGCCAGCAGCCAAGGGAGAGCGGGGGGGCAGGAGACCCAGTACTTC.

The chain uses TRBV19 and TRBJ1-6; 8 bases fit TRBD1. Trimming removed 5 bases from V and 10 bases from J; junction bases left unmatched: 16. CDR1 and CDR2 from the germline V gene are LNHDA and SQIVND (reference sequence). The CDR3 sequence is 17 residues long. The CDR3 nucleotides read TGTGCCAGTAGTGCGCGACAGGGGATAACCGTAAGCTCACCCCTCCACTTT. Translated, it gives CASSARQGITVSSPLHF.

The CDR3 region is CASSPLSGGTSGEQYF. CDR3 nucleotides: TGTGCCAGCTCACCACTTAGCGGGGGGACGTCTGGGGAGCAGTACTTC. V usage is TRBV18 and J usage is TRBJ2-7; TRBD2 matches 10 bases. Germline assignment: CDR1 KGHSH and CDR2 LQKENI. Losses at the gene ends were 1 base for V and 7 bases for J; bases not matched to a gene: 10. The CDR3 contains 16 residues.

V is TRBV10-1 and J is TRBJ1-4; 8 bases fit TRBD1. Per the germline V gene, CDR1 is WNHNN and CDR2 is SYGVQD (reference sequence). The CDR3 consists of 13 residues. The V and J ends lost 5 bases and 7 bases, in that order; junction bases with no gene match: 3. The CDR3, as DNA: TGCGCCAGCAGTTTCGACAGGGGTGAAAAACTGTTTTTT. Residues: CASSFDRGEKLFF.

This chain joins TRBV19 and TRBJ2-1; TRBD2 agrees at 7 bases. V gave up 1 base and J gave up 7 bases; unmatched junction bases: 7. Germline CDR1 and CDR2: LNHDA and SQIVND (reference sequence). The CDR3 totals 15 residues. Here the CDR3 reads CASSIAGGRGNEQFF. CDR3 nucleotides: TGTGCCAGTAGTATAGCGGGGGGTCGCGGGAATGAGCAGTTCTTC.

This sequence joins TRBV4-2 and TRBJ2-2, with a tentative D call TRBD2 (6 bases). CDR3 length equals 17 residues. Looked up from germline, CDR1 is LGHNA and CDR2 is YNFKEQ. The V end lost 1 base, the J end lost 1 base, and 13 bases lay between the germline ends. Here the CDR3 DNA reads TGTGCCAGCAGCCAAGGTGGGGGTAGCGGGAACACCGGGGAGCTGTTTTTT. This sequence encodes CASSQGGGSGNTGELFF.

The chain recombines TRBV27 with TRBJ1-2; 7 bases fit TRBD1. There are 15 residues in the CDR3. V lost 5 bases and J lost 8; bases outside the gene matches: 14. Germline values: CDR1 MNHEY, CDR2 SMNVEV (reference sequence). CDR3 amino acids: CASSPYHGTADGYTF. DNA of the CDR3: TGTGCCAGCAGTCCATACCACGGGACAGCGGACGGCTACACCTTC.

V and J are TRBV10-3 and TRBJ2-3, with 8 nucleotides matching TRBD2. Losses at the gene ends were 2 bases for V and 1 base for J; bases not matched to a gene: 2. Germline V lookup: CDR1 ENHRY, CDR2 SYGVKD. The CDR3 has 15 amino acids. CDR3 region: CAISERRGGTDTQYF. For the CDR3, the DNA is TGTGCCATCAGTGAGAGGCGGGGGGGCACAGATACGCAGTATTTT.

The V and J genes are TRBV2 and TRBJ2-5, with D maybe TRBD2 (6 bases). The CDR3 has 13 amino acids. Deletions cut 7 bases from V and 2 bases from J, with 11 bases between. The germline V gene encodes CDR1 SNHLY and CDR2 FYNNEI. CDR3 DNA sequence: TGTGCCAGCAACGGCGGGGTGCAAGAGACCCAGTACTTC. Protein product: CASNGGVQETQYF.

This clone appeared a single time. The J gene is TRBJ2-2, the V gene TRBV6-4, with D possibly being TRBD2 (6 bases). The CDR3 length is 14 residues. V lost 4 bases and J lost 6, with 12 bases in between. The germline CDR1 and CDR2 sequences are MRHNA and SNTAGT. This chain's CDR3 is CASSVQGGAGELFF. CDR3 coding DNA: TGTGCCAGCAGTGTACAAGGCGGGGCCGGGGAGCTGTTTTTT.

The V and J genes are TRBV5-1 and TRBJ2-5; 12 positions agree with TRBD2. The CDR3 consists of 16 residues. Per the germline V gene, CDR1 is SGHRS and CDR2 is YFSETQ. The J segment lost 5 bases and the V segment lost 0 bases, leaving 5 bases of the junction unmatched. The CDR3 DNA follows: TGCGCCAGCAGCTTGGGGACTAGCGGGGCGTGGGAGACCCAGTACTTC. It encodes CASSLGTSGAWETQYF.

Written as DNA, the CDR3 is TGTGCCAGCAGTTCACTCTCAGGGGCCCGTGAAGCTTTCTTT. It is translated as CASSSLSGAREAFF. This chain joins TRBV6-5 and TRBJ1-1; D is perhaps TRBD1 (6 bases). The germline V gene has CDR1 MNHEY and CDR2 SVGAGI. This CDR3 contains 14 residues. V was shortened by 4 bases and J by 7 bases, with 16 bases between the two germline ends.

This clone was seen only a few times. The rearrangement joins TRBV11-2 to TRBJ1-1; possible D gene TRBD1, 6 bases. CDR1 is SGHAT, CDR2 FQNNGV, per germline. V shed 8 bases and J shed 3 bases, with 13 bases lying between them. The CDR3 extends over 13 amino acids. CDR3 sequence: CASRDNSDTEAFF. CDR3 DNA sequence: TGTGCCAGCCGGGACAATAGCGACACTGAAGCTTTCTTT.

This clone came up a few times. The rearrangement joins TRBV4-1 to TRBJ2-3; 11 bases map to TRBD2. The CDR3 is made up of 15 amino acids. The V gene's germline CDR1 is MGHRA and CDR2 YSYEKL. V dropped 8 bases and J dropped 6; count of bases not matched to a gene: 10. The CDR3 reads CASRISGGAGDTQYF. CDR3 DNA: TGCGCCAGCCGTATTAGCGGGGGGGCGGGGGATACGCAGTATTTT.

This clone showed up just once. J is TRBJ2-2 and V is TRBV10-2, with a possible D match to TRBD2 (6 bases). Germline assignment: CDR1 WSHSY and CDR2 SAAADI. Trimming stripped 0 bases from V and 1 base from J, with 9 bases between. The CDR3 is 16 amino acids. The CDR3 spells CASSESAGGNTGELFF. The CDR3 DNA follows: TGCGCCAGCAGTGAGTCAGCGGGCGGGAACACCGGGGAGCTGTTTTTT.

The gene calls are TRBV6-5 and TRBJ1-1; 10 bases match TRBD1. The CDR3 spans 13 residues. CDR1 is MNHEY, CDR2 SVGAGI, per germline. The trim removed 6 bases at V and 7 bases at J, leaving 5 bases unmatched. The CDR3 DNA sequence: TGTGCCAGCAGAGAGACAGGGGGCGTTGAAGCTTTCTTT. Translating it yields CASRETGGVEAFF.

The chain couples TRBV28 to TRBJ2-1; D is possibly TRBD2 (5 bases). Germline CDR1 reads MDHEN; CDR2 reads SYDVKM. Trimming shortened V by 2 bases and J by 6 bases, and 20 bases separated the two germline ends. There are 17 residues in the CDR3. This CDR3 is CASSLLLGVPRGNEQFF. The CDR3 coding sequence is TGTGCCAGCAGTTTACTTCTTGGAGTACCTCGGGGCAATGAGCAGTTCTTC. The full variable domain, rest sourced from reference TRBV28 and TRBJ2-1, is DVKVTQSSRYLVKRTGEKVFLECVQDMDHENMFWYRQDPGLGLRLIYFSYDVKMKEKGDIPEGYSVSREKKERFSLILESASTNQTSMYLCASSLLLGVPRGNEQFFGPGTRLTVL.

The chain has TRBV7-2 and TRBJ2-7, with D perhaps TRBD1 (5 bases). Per the germline V gene, CDR1 is SGHTA and CDR2 is FQGNSA. V lost 3 bases, J lost 2 bases, and 8 bases lay in between. The CDR3 is made up of 13 amino acids. The CDR3 sequence: CASSLGRAYEQYF. CDR3 coding DNA: TGTGCCAGCAGCTTGGGGCGAGCCTACGAGCAGTACTTC. Looking up the rest from reference TRBV7-2 and TRBJ2-7 gives the full variable domain: GAGVSQSPSNKVTEKGKDVELRCDPISGHTALYWYRQSLGQGLEFLIYFQGNSAPDKSGLPSDRFSAERTGGSVSTLTIQRTQQEDSAVYLCASSLGRAYEQYFGPGTRLTVT.

The V gene is TRBV10-3, the J gene TRBJ2-5; the match to TRBD1 covers 8 bases. The CDR3 has 16 residues. The V gene end was trimmed by 4 bases and the J gene end by 5 bases; junction bases not matched to a gene: 12. Germline V gene lookup returns CDR1 ENHRY and CDR2 SYGVKD. The CDR3 nucleotides read TGTGCCATCAGTGGGGACAGGACAAACCGCCGGGAGACCCAGTACTTC. It codes for CAISGDRTNRRETQYF.

The rearrangement uses TRBV5-1 and TRBJ1-4; TRBD1 might be the D (5 bases). Between the trimmed V and J ends, which lost 2 bases and 7 bases, there was a span of 18 bases. Germline V gene lookup returns CDR1 SGHRS and CDR2 YFSETQ. CDR3 length: 16 amino acids. CDR3 region: CASSLGTGEVAEKLFF. The CDR3 coding sequence is TGCGCCAGCAGCTTAGGGACCGGGGAGGTGGCTGAAAAACTGTTTTTT.

As DNA, the CDR3 is TGCGCCAGCTCCGGGGGGGGATCCACAGATACGCAGTATTTT. As protein: CASSGGGSTDTQYF. This chain links TRBV10-1 with TRBJ2-3, with 8 positions matching TRBD2. V dropped 8 bases and J dropped 2; count of bases not matched to a gene: 6. Germline CDR1 WNHNN, CDR2 SYGVQD (reference sequence). This CDR3 has 14 amino acids.

The chain couples TRBV9 to TRBJ1-4; 9 nucleotides line up with TRBD1. The CDR3 is made up of 15 amino acids. Germline V gene data show CDR1 as SGDLS and CDR2 as YYNGEE. J was trimmed by 5 bases and V by 3 bases; bases with no gene match: 5. The CDR3 reads CASSARDRENEKLFF. The CDR3 nucleotides are TGTGCCAGCAGCGCCCGGGACAGGGAGAATGAAAAACTGTTTTTT.

The rearrangement links TRBV4-1 to TRBJ2-1; TRBD2 agrees at 11 bases. With 3 bases clipped from V and 3 bases from J, the junction kept 4 bases outside the gene matches. In germline, CDR1 is MGHRA, CDR2 YSYEKL. This CDR3 spans 16 amino acids. The CDR3 region is CASSQSLAGDYNEQFF. CDR3 in DNA: TGCGCCAGCAGCCAGTCACTAGCGGGGGACTACAATGAGCAGTTCTTC.

The V call is TRBV7-2, the J call TRBJ2-5, with 7 bases identical to TRBD2. The CDR3 spans 14 residues. The V gene end was trimmed by 4 bases and the J gene end by 5 bases; junction bases not matched to a gene: 7. The germline CDR1 and CDR2 sequences are SGHTA and FQGNSA. CDR3 DNA sequence: TGTGCCAGCAGCTCCGGGGGGATTTGGGAGACCCAGTACTTC. It encodes CASSSGGIWETQYF.